The rows below give T cell receptor beta chains drawn from one sample of a study of cytomegalovirus exposure and HLA in healthy donors. The protocol was immunoSEQ multiplex PCR, while the TCRdb copy is restricted to in-frame clones and leaves out a portion. Of 95,000 to 100,000 clones listed, roughly 10% are singletons. Material: PBMCs. Receptors were obtained from a man between 50 and 59 years old in good health and CMV-seropositive. The CDR3 runs from the conserved cysteine through the conserved F or W. D genes are given only for firm matches. The listing skips clone size in some rows; elsewhere it reads once, few, many or a size class.

>NA|TRBV2|few|TRBJ2-3
TGTGCCAGCAGTTCCGCGCAGCGGAGCACAGATACGCAGTATTTT
CASSSAQRSTDTQYF
>TRBD1|TRBV19|few|TRBJ2-3
TGTGCCAGTAGTATGCAGGGGGCGACGGCAGATACGCAGTATTTT
CASSMQGATADTQYF
>TRBD2|TRBV5-1|NA|TRBJ2-7
TGCGCCAGCAGCTTGACGGCTAGCGGGAGCTACGAGCAGTACTTC
CASSLTASGSYEQYF
>NA|TRBV30|few|TRBJ1-1
TGTGCCTGGAGGCTCACCGGGACACCGAACACTGAAGCTTTCTTT
CAWRLTGTPNTEAFF
>TRBD1|TRBV27|NA|TRBJ2-4
TGTGCCAGCAGTCTCTCCGGGACAGCTAAAAACATTCAGTACTTC
CASSLSGTAKNIQYF
>NA|TRBV2|NA|TRBJ2-4
TGTGCCAGCAGTGAAGCGCGGGGCTCCAAAAACATTCAGTACTTC
CASSEARGSKNIQYF
>TRBD1|TRBV5-1|few|TRBJ2-3
TGCGCCAGCAGCCTAGGACAGGACCTCAGCACAGATACGCAGTATTTT
CASSLGQDLSTDTQYF
>NA|TRBV4-3|medium-sized|TRBJ2-7
TGCGCCAGCAGCCCCGCTTTAGAGGGCGAGCAGTACTTC
CASSPALEGEQYF
>TRBD1|TRBV7-8|NA|TRBJ1-5
TGTGCCAGCAGCAAGCCGAGGGACAGGGCCAATCAGCCCCAGCATTTT
CASSKPRDRANQPQHF
>TRBD1|TRBV4-2|NA|TRBJ1-5
TGTGCCAGCAGCCAGACCGGGACAGGGGGCGGCAATCAGCCCCAGCATTTT
CASSQTGTGGGNQPQHF
>NA|TRBV5-1|NA|TRBJ1-2
TGCGCCAGCAGCCTGGCCGCACAGGCTGAGGGCTACACCTTC
CASSLAAQAEGYTF
>NA|TRBV6-5|NA|TRBJ2-1
TGTGCCAGCAGTTTGTCCGGGAACTACAATGAGCAGTTCTTC
CASSLSGNYNEQFF
>NA|TRBV30|many|TRBJ2-6
TGTGCCTGGAGTGTAGCCGGGGCCAACGTCCTGACTTTC
CAWSVAGANVLTF
>TRBD2|TRBV14|NA|TRBJ2-7
TGTGCCAGCAGCCAAGGGGTCCGCCTAGCGGGTTACGAGCAGTACTTC
CASSQGVRLAGYEQYF
>NA|TRBV29-1|NA|TRBJ2-1
TGCAGCGCCGGAACTTGGAGCTCCTACAATGAGCAGTTCTTC
CSAGTWSSYNEQFF
>TRBD2|TRBV11-2|NA|TRBJ2-7
TGTGCCAGCAGCTCCCTAGCGGGAGGGCCTCTCTACGAGCAGTACTTC
CASSSLAGGPLYEQYF
>NA|TRBV10-1|few|TRBJ2-7
TGCGCCAGCAGTGGACGGGGTTTCGGCAAGACCTACGAGCAGTACTTC
CASSGRGFGKTYEQYF
>TRBD1|TRBV7-9|NA|TRBJ1-3
TGTGCCATCCTCTCCCTAGGGTCAACAGGGGGCCTTGATGGAAACACCATATATTTT
CAILSLGSTGGLDGNTIYF
>TRBD1|TRBV9|few|TRBJ1-1
TGTGCCAGCAGCGTGGGGGACAGGGATTACACTGAAGCTTTCTTT
CASSVGDRDYTEAFF
>TRBD1|TRBV29-1|few|TRBJ1-2
TGCAGCGCAAGGGACAGCCGTTCCTATGGCTACACCTTC
CSARDSRSYGYTF
>TRBD2|TRBV5-6|NA|TRBJ2-7
TGTGCCAGCAGCTTTAGGACTAGCGGAGGTTACGAGCAGTACTTC
CASSFRTSGGYEQYF
>NA|TRBV12-5|few|TRBJ2-7
TGTGCTAGTGGTCATCGGAGCGAGCAGTACTTC
CASGHRSEQYF
>NA|TRBV28|NA|TRBJ2-1
TGTGCCAGCAGTCCCCCCGGTCGGTTCAATGAGCAGTTCTTC
CASSPPGRFNEQFF
>NA|TRBV2|few|TRBJ1-1
TGTGCCAGCAGCCTCGACAGAAACACTGAAGCTTTCTTT
CASSLDRNTEAFF
>NA|TRBV4-3|NA|TRBJ2-2
TGCGCCAGCAGCCAACCGGGTACCACCGGGGAGCTGTTTTTT
CASSQPGTTGELFF
>NA|TRBV6-6|few|TRBJ1-5
TGTGCCAGCAGTTACGGAGGCTCGACGGCCAATCAGCCCCAGCATTTT
CASSYGGSTANQPQHF
>NA|TRBV27|NA|TRBJ1-2
TGTGCCAGCAGTTTATCATCCGGTATCTATGGCTACACCTTC
CASSLSSGIYGYTF
>NA|TRBV4-3|NA|TRBJ2-7
TGCGCCAGCAGCAAACAGGCTGACTACGAGCAGTACTTC
CASSKQADYEQYF
>NA|TRBV19|NA|TRBJ1-4
TGTGCCAGTAGTAAAGGCAGGAATAATGAAAAGCTGTTTTTT
CASSKGRNNEKLFF
>TRBD1|TRBV28|NA|TRBJ1-5
TGTGCCAGCGACAGGGGGCTGAGCAATCAGCCCCAGCATTTT
CASDRGLSNQPQHF
>NA|TRBV28|NA|TRBJ2-4
TGTGCCAGCGCCATCGAGGTAGGAGGGGGCAAAGTCAAAAACATTCAGTACTTC
CASAIEVGGGKVKNIQYF
>TRBD2|TRBV30|NA|TRBJ2-1
TGTGCCTGGGGGAGGGCCTCCTACAATGAGCAGTTCTTC
CAWGRASYNEQFF
>TRBD1|TRBV5-8|few|TRBJ1-1
TGTGCCAGCAAGGACAGGGCTCACCGCCCGAACACTGAAGCTTTCTTT
CASKDRAHRPNTEAFF
>TRBD2|TRBV7-2|few|TRBJ2-5
TGTGCCAGCAGCTTTACCGGGACTAGAGAGGAGACCCAGTACTTC
CASSFTGTREETQYF
>NA|TRBV18|NA|TRBJ2-2
TGTGCCAGCTCACCGCCTAGCGTAAACACCGGGGAGCTGTTTTTT
CASSPPSVNTGELFF
>TRBD2|TRBV7-9|NA|TRBJ2-3
TGTGCCAGCAGTTTGGGACTAGCGGGAGCGGCAGATACGCAGTATTTT
CASSLGLAGAADTQYF
>TRBD1|TRBV7-9|NA|TRBJ1-2
TGTGCCAGCAGCCCCTATAGCGTTGGGACAGCCTTCTATGGCTACACCTTC
CASSPYSVGTAFYGYTF
>TRBD1|TRBV19|few|TRBJ2-7
TGTGCCAGTAGTATTGGACAGGGAGGCTCCTACGAGCAGTACTTC
CASSIGQGGSYEQYF
>NA|TRBV29-1|few|TRBJ2-1
TGCAGCGTTGAAGAAAGGGGGAGCCTATACAATGAGCAGTTCTTC
CSVEERGSLYNEQFF
>NA|TRBV5-1|NA|TRBJ2-1
TGCGCCAGCAGCTTGGAGGGGGTCGGTATGAATGAGCAGTTCTTC
CASSLEGVGMNEQFF
>NA|TRBV5-4|few|TRBJ1-1
TGTGCCAGCAGCTTGAGCAACAGGGACACTGAAGCTTTCTTT
CASSLSNRDTEAFF
>NA|TRBV6-1|few|TRBJ2-1
TGTGCCAGCACTCCCCACAATGAGCAGTTCTTC
CASTPHNEQFF
>TRBD2|TRBV4-1|NA|TRBJ2-7
TGCGCCAGTGCGGGGGGTTACGAGCAGTACTTC
CASAGGYEQYF
>NA|TRBV11-3|few|TRBJ1-6
TGTGCCAGCAGCTTGGTGGAGGGTTCACCCCTCCACTTT
CASSLVEGSPLHF
>TRBD2|TRBV10-1|few|TRBJ2-1
TGCGCCAGCGGGGCTAGCGGGGTCGGAGAGCAGTTCTTC
CASGASGVGEQFF
>TRBD2|TRBV11-3|NA|TRBJ2-5
TGTGCCAGCAGCTTAGGCCGGACTAGCGGAATTCAAGAGACCCAGTACTTC
CASSLGRTSGIQETQYF
>TRBD2|TRBV7-2|NA|TRBJ2-1
TGTGCCAGCAGCGGGGCTAGCGGGAGGGAGAATGAGCAGTTCTTC
CASSGASGRENEQFF
>TRBD2|TRBV14|many|TRBJ2-7
TGTGCCAGCAGCCATCGGACTAGCGGTAACTACGAGCAGTACTTC
CASSHRTSGNYEQYF
>NA|TRBV29-1|few|TRBJ1-5
TGCAGCGTTGGTTGGGGGAGGAATCAGCCCCAGCATTTT
CSVGWGRNQPQHF
>NA|TRBV5-1|few|TRBJ2-7
TGCGCCAGCAGAACTGACTCCTACGAGCAGTACTTC
CASRTDSYEQYF
>NA|TRBV18|NA|TRBJ2-7
TGTGCCAGCTCACCAGGGCCCTCCTACGAGCAGTACTTC
CASSPGPSYEQYF
>TRBD1|TRBV29-1|NA|TRBJ2-7
TGCAGCGTGGGCCCCGGGACAGGCTACGAGCAGTACTTC
CSVGPGTGYEQYF
>NA|TRBV19|few|TRBJ1-4
TGTGCCAGTAGTACTCTGTCTCCCGGGAGTCACAATGAAAAACTGTTTTTT
CASSTLSPGSHNEKLFF